The present T cell receptor beta chain was sequenced within a study of blood T cell repertoires in COVID-19. The data were produced by immunoSEQ multiplex PCR, yet TCRdb's version contains in-frame clones alone and is incomplete. Of about 260,000 clones in the sample, 88% are singletons; the top ten hold under 4.5%. This CDR3 is built from 18 residues. CDR1 and CDR2 (germline): SGHTA, FQGNSA. J gave up 4 bases and V 5 bases, and 12 bases lay outside the gene matches. The sample consisted of peripheral blood. This TCR was recovered from a man in his sixties who had recovered from COVID-19. This chain joins TRBV7-2 and TRBJ2-2; 11 bases match TRBD2. As DNA, the CDR3 is TGTGCCAGCAGCCCCCCGGGACTAGCGGTCCTTGGCACCGGGGAGCTGTTTTTT. Its translation is CASSPPGLAVLGTGELFF.